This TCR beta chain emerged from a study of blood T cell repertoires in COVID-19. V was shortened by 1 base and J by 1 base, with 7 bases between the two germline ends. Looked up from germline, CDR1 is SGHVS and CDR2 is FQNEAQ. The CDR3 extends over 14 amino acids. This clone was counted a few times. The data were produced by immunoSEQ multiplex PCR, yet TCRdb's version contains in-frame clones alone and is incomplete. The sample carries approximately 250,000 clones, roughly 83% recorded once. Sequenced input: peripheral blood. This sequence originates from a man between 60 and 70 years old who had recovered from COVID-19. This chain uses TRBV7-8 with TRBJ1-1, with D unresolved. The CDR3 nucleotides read TGTGCCAGCAGCTTAGTGGCGGAGAACACTGAAGCTTTCTTT. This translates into CASSLVAENTEAFF.